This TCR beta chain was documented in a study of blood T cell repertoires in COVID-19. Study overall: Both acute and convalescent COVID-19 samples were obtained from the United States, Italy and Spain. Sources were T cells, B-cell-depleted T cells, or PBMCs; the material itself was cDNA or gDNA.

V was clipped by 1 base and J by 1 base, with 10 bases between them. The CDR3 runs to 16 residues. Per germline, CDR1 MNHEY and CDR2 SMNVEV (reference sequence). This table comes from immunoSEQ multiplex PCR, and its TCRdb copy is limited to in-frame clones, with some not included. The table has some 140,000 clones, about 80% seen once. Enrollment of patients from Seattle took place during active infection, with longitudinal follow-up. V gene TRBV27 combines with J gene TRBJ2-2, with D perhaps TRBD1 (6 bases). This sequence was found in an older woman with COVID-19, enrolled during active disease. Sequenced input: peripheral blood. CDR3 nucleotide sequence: TGTGCCAGCAGTTTATGGGGGCGCCGGAACACCGGGGAGCTGTTTTTT. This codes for CASSLWGRRNTGELFF.